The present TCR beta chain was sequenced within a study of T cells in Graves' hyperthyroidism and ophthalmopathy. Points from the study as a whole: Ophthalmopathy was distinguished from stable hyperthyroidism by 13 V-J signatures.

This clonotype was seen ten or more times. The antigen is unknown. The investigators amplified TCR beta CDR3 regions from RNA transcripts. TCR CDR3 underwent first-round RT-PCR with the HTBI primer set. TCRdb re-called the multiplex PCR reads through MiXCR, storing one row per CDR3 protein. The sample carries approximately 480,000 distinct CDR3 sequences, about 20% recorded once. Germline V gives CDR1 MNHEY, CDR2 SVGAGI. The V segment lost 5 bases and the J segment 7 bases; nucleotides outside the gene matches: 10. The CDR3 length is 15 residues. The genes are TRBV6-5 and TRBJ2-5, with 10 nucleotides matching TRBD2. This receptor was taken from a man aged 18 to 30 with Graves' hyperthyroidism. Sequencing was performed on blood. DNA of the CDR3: TGTGCCAGCAGTCTAGAGAGCGGGGGGGCGCGGACCCAGTACTTC. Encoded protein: CASSLESGGARTQYF.